A selection of T cell receptor beta chains follows, all from one sample in a study of T-cell reconstitution after alpha-beta-depleted transplantation in children. MiXCR, run by TCRdb on the PCR reads, gives a single entry per CDR3 protein. The sample contains about 170,000 distinct CDR3 sequences, over 8.5% of which appear only once. The sample consisted of PBMCs, taken before TCRalphabeta/CD19-depleted stem cell transplant. The source is a boy aged 2 to 10 with acute myeloid leukemia, due to receive a stem cell transplant. Each CDR3 is given with its conserved first and last residue. A D gene is named only where the DNA matches it firmly. Size is stated as how often the clone was seen (once, few, many) or a class if it is expanded.

J: TRBJ1-6; size: many; V: TRBV5-6; D: NA; DNA: TGTGCCAGCGCCCTAAGTAATTCACCCCTCCACTTT; CDR3: CASALSNSPLHF
J: TRBJ2-7; size: many; V: TRBV4-2; D: NA; DNA: TGTGCCAGCAGCCAAGATAGGGGAAGGGGCCCCTCCTACGAGCAGTACTTC; CDR3: CASSQDRGRGPSYEQYF
J: TRBJ2-7; size: many; V: TRBV7-6; D: TRBD2; DNA: TGTGCCAGCAGCTTAGCACCAGCGGGAATCTACGAGCAGTACTTC; CDR3: CASSLAPAGIYEQYF
J: TRBJ1-1; size: many; V: TRBV5-5; D: NA; DNA: TGTGCCAGCAGCTTGTTTGGCAGGGGAGGCACTGAAGCTTTCTTT; CDR3: CASSLFGRGGTEAFF
J: TRBJ1-6; size: many; V: TRBV12-3/TRBV12-4; D: NA; DNA: TGTGCCAGCAGTTTACAGGGGATATATAATTCACCCCTCCACTTT; CDR3: CASSLQGIYNSPLHF
J: TRBJ2-3; size: many; V: TRBV5-1; D: TRBD2; DNA: TGCGCCAGCAGCTTCCTAGCGGGAGTCGGAGATACGCAGTATTTT; CDR3: CASSFLAGVGDTQYF
J: TRBJ1-2; size: many; V: TRBV6-5; D: NA; DNA: TGTGCCAGCAGTTTCCCGGGTCAGGGCTACACCTTC; CDR3: CASSFPGQGYTF
J: TRBJ1-2; size: many; V: TRBV3-1; D: NA; DNA: TGTGCCAGCAGCCAACTCGGGCAGGGCCGCTATGGCTACACCTTC; CDR3: CASSQLGQGRYGYTF
J: TRBJ1-2; size: many; V: TRBV12-3/TRBV12-4; D: NA; DNA: TGTGCCAGCACCCCAGGGTGGTTTTATAACTATGGCTACACCTTC; CDR3: CASTPGWFYNYGYTF
J: TRBJ2-1; size: many; V: TRBV5-5; D: NA; DNA: TGTGCCAGCAGCCATGGTGGAGGCTCCTACAATGAGCAGTTCTTC; CDR3: CASSHGGGSYNEQFF
J: TRBJ1-2; size: many; V: TRBV29-1; D: NA; DNA: TGCAGCGCTTCAGAGGACGGTATTACGGGCTACACCTTC; CDR3: CSASEDGITGYTF
J: TRBJ2-5; size: many; V: TRBV20-1; D: NA; DNA: TGCAGTGCTAGAGAATCCGCAGGCGGCCCCGAGTACTTC; CDR3: CSARESAGGPEYF